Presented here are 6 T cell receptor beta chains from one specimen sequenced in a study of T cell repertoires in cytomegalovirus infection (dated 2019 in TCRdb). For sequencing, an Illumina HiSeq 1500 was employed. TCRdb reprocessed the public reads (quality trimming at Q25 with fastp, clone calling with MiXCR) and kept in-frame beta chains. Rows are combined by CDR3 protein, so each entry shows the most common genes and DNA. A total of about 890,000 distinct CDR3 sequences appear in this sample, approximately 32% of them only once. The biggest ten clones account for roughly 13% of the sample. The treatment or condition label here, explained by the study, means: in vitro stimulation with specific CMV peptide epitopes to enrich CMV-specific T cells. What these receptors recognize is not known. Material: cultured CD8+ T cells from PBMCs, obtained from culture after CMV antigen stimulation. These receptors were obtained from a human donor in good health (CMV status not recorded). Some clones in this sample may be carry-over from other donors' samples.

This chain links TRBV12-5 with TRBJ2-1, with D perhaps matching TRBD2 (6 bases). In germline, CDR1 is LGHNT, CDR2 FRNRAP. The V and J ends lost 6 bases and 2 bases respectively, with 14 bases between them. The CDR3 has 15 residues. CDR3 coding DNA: TGTGCTAGTGGCCTGGGCGGGGACCCCTACAATGAGCAGTTCTTC. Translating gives CASGLGGDPYNEQFF.

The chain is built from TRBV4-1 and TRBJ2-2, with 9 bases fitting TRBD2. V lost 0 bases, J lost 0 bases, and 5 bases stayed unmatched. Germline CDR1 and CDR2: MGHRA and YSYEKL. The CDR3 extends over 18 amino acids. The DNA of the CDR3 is TGCGCCAGCAGCCAAGAGTCTAGCGGGGCATCGAACACCGGGGAGCTGTTTTTT. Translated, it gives CASSQESSGASNTGELFF.

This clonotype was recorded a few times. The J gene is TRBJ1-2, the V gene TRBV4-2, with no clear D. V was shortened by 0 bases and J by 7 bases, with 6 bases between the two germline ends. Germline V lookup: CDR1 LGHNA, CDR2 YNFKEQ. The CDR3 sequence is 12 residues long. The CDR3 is CASSQEGSGYTF. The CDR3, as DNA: TGTGCCAGCAGCCAAGAGGGTTCTGGCTACACCTTC.

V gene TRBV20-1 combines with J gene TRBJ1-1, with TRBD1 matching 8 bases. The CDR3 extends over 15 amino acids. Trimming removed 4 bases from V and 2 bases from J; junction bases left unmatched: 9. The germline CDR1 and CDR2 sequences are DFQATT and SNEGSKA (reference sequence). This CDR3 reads CSAISGQGSNTEAFF. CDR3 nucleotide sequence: TGCAGTGCTATAAGTGGACAGGGAAGTAACACTGAAGCTTTCTTT.

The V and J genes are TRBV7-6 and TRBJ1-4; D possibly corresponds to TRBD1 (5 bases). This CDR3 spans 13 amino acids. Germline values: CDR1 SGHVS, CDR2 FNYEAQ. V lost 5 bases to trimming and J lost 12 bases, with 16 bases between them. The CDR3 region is CASSNGPSRELFF. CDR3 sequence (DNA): TGTGCCAGCAGCAACGGACCTTCCAGGGAACTGTTTTTT.

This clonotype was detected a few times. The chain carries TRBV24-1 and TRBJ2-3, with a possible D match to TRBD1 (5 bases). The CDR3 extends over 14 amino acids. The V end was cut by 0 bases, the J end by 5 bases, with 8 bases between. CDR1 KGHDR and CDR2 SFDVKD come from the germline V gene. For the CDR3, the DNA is TGTGCCACCAGTGATTTGAGCCAGGGAGATACGCAGTATTTT. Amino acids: CATSDLSQGDTQYF.